Listed here are 15 T cell receptor beta chains from one sample, sequenced in a study of T cell changes during pregnancy in multiple sclerosis. Measured with immunoSEQ multiplex PCR; TCRdb has only the in-frame clones, and not every one. The table shows 43,000 or so clones, with approximately 92% occurring only once. Source: peripheral blood, taken in the third trimester of pregnancy. These receptors were taken from a female donor with multiple sclerosis, enrolled in a pregnancy study.

This rearrangement joins TRBV11-2 to TRBJ2-1; D uncertain. The germline CDR1 and CDR2 sequences are SGHAT and FQNNGV. Trimming took 3 bases from V and 0 from J, leaving 6 bases between them. This CDR3 has 14 residues. The CDR3: CASSFTGSYNEQFF. The CDR3 DNA follows: TGTGCCAGCAGCTTCACTGGCTCCTACAATGAGCAGTTCTTC.

Here the CDR3 reads CATSRDLLAVKTLQYF. The DNA of the CDR3 is TGTGCCACCAGCAGAGATCTGCTAGCGGTTAAGACCTTGCAGTATTTT. The chain combines TRBV15 with TRBJ2-3; 7 bases align to TRBD2. The germline V gene has CDR1 LNHNV and CDR2 YYDKDF (reference sequence). This CDR3 has 16 residues. V shed 0 bases, J shed 11 bases, and the junction held 14 bases outside the gene matches.

V gene TRBV6-1 combines with J gene TRBJ2-7, with a possible D match to TRBD1 (6 bases). Germline CDR1 is MNHNS and CDR2 is SASEGT. This CDR3 region has 13 residues. V was trimmed by 6 bases and J by 6 bases, leaving 15 bases between them. The CDR3 nucleotides read TGTGCCAGCAGCCTACAGGGAGAGCTCGAGCAGTACTTC. Translated, it gives CASSLQGELEQYF.

This clone was counted once. The chain combines TRBV28 with TRBJ1-1; possibly TRBD1 for D (5 bases). Per germline, CDR1 MDHEN and CDR2 SYDVKM. V gave up 6 bases and J gave up 7 bases, with 12 bases separating them. The CDR3 has 12 residues. This chain's CDR3 is CASSPGLGEAFF. DNA for the CDR3: TGTGCCAGCAGCCCGGGACTGGGTGAAGCTTTCTTT.

This rearrangement joins TRBV25-1 to TRBJ1-2; 9 bases are shared with TRBD1. The ends lost 6 bases at V and 4 bases at J; junction bases unmatched: 3. There are 13 residues in the CDR3. CDR1 is MGHDK, CDR2 SYGVNS, per germline. The DNA of the CDR3 is TGTGCCAGCAGGGGGGGACAGGGCTATGGCTACACCTTC. It encodes CASRGGQGYGYTF.

The chain carries TRBV5-4 and TRBJ2-1, with unresolved D. Germline V CDR1 and CDR2: SGHNT, YYREEE (reference sequence). V dropped 4 bases and J dropped 8 bases, with 19 bases sitting between them. The CDR3 has 15 amino acids. The CDR3: CASSPSPHEVDEQFF. Here the CDR3 DNA reads TGTGCCAGCAGCCCCAGTCCCCACGAGGTTGATGAGCAGTTCTTC.

The rearrangement uses TRBV6-5 and TRBJ2-3; TRBD2 might be the D (6 bases). Trimming pared 6 bases from V and 2 bases from J, leaving 12 bases between. The CDR3 runs 14 residues. Germline assignment: CDR1 MNHEY and CDR2 SVGAGI. The CDR3 sequence is CASSSGRDTDTQYF. The CDR3 DNA sequence: TGTGCCAGCAGCTCTGGGCGGGACACAGATACGCAGTATTTT.

The chain employs TRBV10-2 and TRBJ1-2; D might be TRBD1 (5 bases). CDR3 length equals 14 residues. Germline values: CDR1 WSHSY, CDR2 SAAADI. The germline V and J ends were trimmed by 0 bases and 8 bases, with 13 bases remaining between them. CDR3 in DNA: TGCGCCAGCAGTGAGTCGACACCTGGGGCCGGCTACACCTTC. It is translated as CASSESTPGAGYTF.

The chain employs TRBV5-1 and TRBJ2-7; a possible D gene is TRBD1 (6 bases). With 4 bases removed from V and 1 base from J, the gap between germline ends came to 15 bases. Germline lookup yields CDR1 SGHRS and CDR2 YFSETQ. The CDR3 has 15 amino acids. CDR3 residues: CASSGRTGKSYEQYF. For the CDR3, the DNA is TGCGCCAGCAGCGGCCGTACAGGGAAATCCTACGAGCAGTACTTC.

CDR3 in DNA: TGTGCCAGCAGTTACCCCGGGGGGACCATACAGCCCCAGCATTTT. Translated: CASSYPGGTIQPQHF. This chain uses TRBV2 with TRBJ1-5; TRBD1 might be the D (5 bases). Germline assignment: CDR1 SNHLY and CDR2 FYNNEI. Trimming took 5 bases from V and 7 from J, leaving 18 bases between them. This CDR3 region has 15 residues.

The chain uses TRBV6-1 and TRBJ1-5; tentative D call: TRBD1 (5 bases). The germline gives CDR1 MNHNS, CDR2 SASEGT. V was shortened by 2 bases and J by 0 bases, with 11 bases between the two germline ends. This CDR3 is built from 16 residues. CDR3 sequence reads: CASSESTAYSNQPQHF. The CDR3 nucleotides read TGTGCCAGCAGTGAATCGACAGCCTATAGCAATCAGCCCCAGCATTTT.

The rearrangement uses TRBV5-1 and TRBJ2-7; 8 bases line up with TRBD1. The germline V gene has CDR1 SGHRS and CDR2 YFSETQ. V lost 4 bases, J lost 4 bases, and 10 bases stayed unmatched. The CDR3 is 15 amino acids. The DNA of the CDR3 is TGCGCCAGCAGCGCCCTCGGGACAGGCGAATACGAGCAGTACTTC. The encoded protein is CASSALGTGEYEQYF.

The V and J genes are TRBV10-1 and TRBJ2-5; 9 bases fit TRBD1. This CDR3 comprises 14 residues. V shed 2 bases, J shed 2 bases, and the junction held 0 bases outside the gene matches. Germline lookup yields CDR1 WNHNN and CDR2 SYGVQD (reference sequence). CDR3 loop: CASSEDRGQETQYF. In DNA, the CDR3 is TGCGCCAGCAGTGAGGACAGGGGGCAAGAGACCCAGTACTTC.

This chain connects TRBV6-6 to TRBJ1-1; D may be TRBD1 (5 bases). The CDR3 contains 14 residues. The V end was cut by 2 bases, the J end by 0 bases, with 7 bases between. The germline gives CDR1 MNHNY, CDR2 SVGAGI (reference sequence). The CDR3 reads CASSYRQLNTEAFF. The CDR3 DNA sequence: TGTGCCAGCAGTTACCGACAGCTGAACACTGAAGCTTTCTTT.

J is TRBJ2-7 and V is TRBV4-2; TRBD1 matches at 8 bases. Germline CDR1 reads LGHNA; CDR2 reads YNFKEQ. There are 14 residues in the CDR3. The V gene end was trimmed by 3 bases and the J gene end by 3 bases; junction bases not matched to a gene: 4. CDR3 sequence (DNA): TGTGCCAGCAGCCAGGACAGGGAAAACTACGAGCAGTACTTC. The encoded protein is CASSQDRENYEQYF.